These T cell receptor beta chains were read from a single sample in a study of regulatory T cells in long-lasting Graves disease. TCRdb reanalysed the multiplex PCR reads using MiXCR and keeps one entry per CDR3 protein. Of 550,000 to 650,000 distinct CDR3 sequences in the sample, 15% to 20% are singletons; the top ten hold more than 10%. These records were also assigned to another study, of T cells in Graves' hyperthyroidism and ophthalmopathy.

The specimen comprised peripheral blood mononuclear cells (PBMCs), sampled at new diagnosis, from a patient treated with antithyroid drugs. Every receptor here comes from a man between 18 and 29 years old with Graves disease. Each CDR3 is given with its conserved first and last residue.

j_gene | v_gene | CDR3aa
TRBJ2-7 | TRBV28 | CASSLPQRGYEQYF
TRBJ2-7 | TRBV6-1 | CASGTGNSYEQYF
TRBJ2-7 | TRBV19 | CASSLRPGTSGYEQYF
TRBJ2-7 | TRBV6-5 | CASSYSNSAARYEQYF
TRBJ1-5 | TRBV30 | CAWSFPTKVYSNQPQHF
TRBJ2-7 | TRBV5-1 | CASSLAQGESYEQYF
TRBJ2-7 | TRBV4-1 | CASSQDRDSYEQYF
NA | TRBV7-9 | CASSPPRPPTGRTNSQFF
TRBJ2-7 | TRBV29-1 | CSVEAGTGATYEQYF
TRBJ2-1 | TRBV20-1 | CSEGVAGGNEQFF
TRBJ1-3 | TRBV27 | CASSLSGYSGNTIYF
TRBJ1-1 | TRBV2 | CASRREGRRMNTEAFF
TRBJ1-1 | TRBV6-2/TRBV6-3 | CASSYTVLGSLNTEAFF
TRBJ1-5 | TRBV28 | CASTPRGYNQPQHF
TRBJ2-7 | TRBV19 | CASSTPGRIYEQYF
TRBJ1-4 | TRBV5-1 | CASSLEGNEKLFF
TRBJ2-3 | TRBV6-1 | CASRRGGSTDTQYF
TRBJ1-4 | TRBV14 | CASSRQYENEKLFF
TRBJ2-7 | TRBV30 | CAWSVGGHGQYF
NA | TRBV5-1 | CASSLGDTSGIETQYF
TRBJ1-2 | TRBV20-1 | CSARDADIRYTF
TRBJ1-1 | TRBV19 | CASSIRWGGVAFF